This T cell receptor beta chain emerged from a study of regulatory T cells in long-lasting Graves disease (dated by TCRdb to about 2021). Background on the whole study: Newly diagnosed Graves' disease patients had taken antithyroid drugs for less than 3 months. A total of roughly 33 samples underwent TCR sequencing: roughly 13 from persistent and about 20 from newly diagnosed Graves' disease patients. The study took place in China and was registered as a clinical trial. Patients with persistent Graves' disease were compared with patients with newly diagnosed Graves' disease using TCR sequencing and RNA sequencing of peripheral blood. What the work shows at the level of the full study, not this receptor alone: More public clonotypes were shared among persistent patients (roughly 3,000) than among newly diagnosed patients (more than 900). Only the TCR beta chain was sequenced and analyzed. Preferential use of TRBV28, TRBJ1-2 and TRBJ2-5 was observed in persistent disease, whereas TRBV20-1 and TRBJ2-1 were favored in newly diagnosed disease. Lower TCR Shannon entropy and fewer highly expanded clones were observed in persistent Graves' disease patients than in newly diagnosed patients, which suggested clonal expansion. As a limitation, the authors acknowledged that the small sample size may reduce accuracy. Only peripheral blood was studied, because thyroid tissue, the primary lesion, was inaccessible.

This clonotype was found once. The target of this receptor is not known. Per-base quality was not reported, and no clone a single base away is much larger than it. One read alone provides weak support. Library method: multiplex PCR. These reads were obtained on an Illumina HiSeq 4000. iRepertoire HTBI primers and Arm-PCR amplification of CDR3 regions were used to construct TCR beta libraries. Before sequencing, the PCR products went through gel purification. In the authors' own workflow: Gene usage analysis of CDR3 amino acid clonotypes relied on the roughly 60 TRBV and 12 to 15 TRBJ segments identified across samples. COPE and FqMerger were used to merge filtered high-quality paired reads into contigs. BLAST was used to align contigs to the IMGT TRBV, TRBD and TRBJ reference genes, and CDR3 was defined following IMGT. Any clonotype with a frequency above 0.1% was counted as a highly expanded clone. Shannon entropy served as the measure of repertoire diversity, while the Gini coefficient captured V-J evenness. Clonotypes shared by more than one individual were considered public. TCRdb trimmed the raw reads at Q25, called clones with MiXCR and kept productive beta chains. Identical CDR3 protein sequences are pooled into one entry, listed with their most common genes and DNA. In this record, the V and J calls reflect TCRdb's handling and not the investigators' own analysis. Present in this sample are some 500,000 distinct CDR3 sequences, approximately 16% of which were seen just once. Jointly, the top ten make up about 25% of the sample.

Read against the paper, the sample's time point label means: newly diagnosed GD, antithyroid drugs for less than 3 months. RNA was extracted from PBMCs in TRIzol for both TCR sequencing and RNA sequencing. Graves' disease was diagnosed according to American Thyroid Association guidelines. Recruitment of patients was carried out at an endocrinology department in Xi'an, China. Each patient gave approximately 10 milliliters of peripheral blood, collected in an EDTA anticoagulant tube. Ficoll Paque Plus density gradient separation was used to isolate PBMCs, and no further T cell sorting was performed. RNA quality was checked with an Agilent 2100 Bioanalyzer and agarose gel, and concentration with a NanoDrop 2000. The CDR3 has 15 amino acids, counting the end cysteine and phenylalanine. CDR3 DNA only is kept here, 45 bases in frame from base 1. According to the germline V gene (reference sequence), CDR1 reads SEHNR and CDR2 reads FQNEAQ. Clipping removes 5 bases from V and 2 bases from J, with 7 as the unmatched junction base count.

The same sample was also used in a study of T cells in Graves' hyperthyroidism and ophthalmopathy. As the second paper documents: Stable Graves' hyperthyroidism was defined as no progression to ophthalmopathy during 18 months of follow-up. The hyperthyroidism patients were between 18 and 65 years old and newly diagnosed, with a disease duration of less than 2 months. Exclusion was applied to patients with uncontrolled infections, other autoimmune diseases, pregnancy or lactation. Diagnoses were established on the basis of clinical symptoms, serum thyroxine and TRAb, thyroid ultrasound, and orbital computed tomography. A first-round RT-PCR of the TCR CDR3 used the HTBI primer set with the Qiagen OneStep RT-PCR kit. Blood samples also contained most of the expanded thyroid clonotypes (frequency above 0.001), which suggests that blood repertoires may reflect thyroid immune responses. Ophthalmopathy was separated from stable hyperthyroidism by a 13 V-J signature model, with about 88% sensitivity and approximately 84% specificity obtained in cross-validation and 80%/75% obtained in testing. In validation, the model predicted progression to ophthalmopathy with approximately 71% sensitivity and over 72% specificity, a median of about six months before onset. To identify TCR V-J signatures that set the groups apart, the researchers used a discovery cohort of approximately 98 patients, made up of around 42 with Graves' ophthalmopathy and 57 with stable Graves' hyperthyroidism. Prospective prediction of ophthalmopathy was tested in an independent validation cohort consisting of 18 to 20 hyperthyroidism patients and 17 patients who later progressed to ophthalmopathy. For training and testing, the 100 or so patients in the discovery cohort were randomly divided in a 7:3 ratio. Thyroid tissue and blood T-cell repertoires from about 6 Graves' hyperthyroidism patients were also compared in the study. Following sampling, methimazole starting at 30 mg daily was given to hyperthyroidism patients, and high-dose intravenous methylprednisolone was given to ophthalmopathy patients. Libraries were constructed in a second round of multiplex PCR, after which size selection and purification were carried out. The libraries were sequenced on an Illumina HiSeq2000 using paired-end 100 bp reads. SOAPnuke was used to process the raw data, removing reads that contained adapters or uncalled bases, had a mean Phred below 15, or lacked an exact match to the constant primer or identifier. COPE v1.2.5 was used to merge the high-quality paired reads, and each unique nucleotide sequence was defined as a clonotype. MiTCR v1.1 was used to align the clonotypes against IMGT TRBV, TRBD and TRBJ reference segments. The analysis was restricted to V-J combinations with a frequency above 0.0001, which together covered about 99% of the repertoires. The TCS score was defined as the ratio of F50 (clonal expansion) to E x V (chaos), calculated using BLOSUM62-based TCRdist between CDR3 peptides within each V-J. Welch's t-statistics and random forest reduced 500 to 550 V-J features to fewer than 15, which were used in a naive Bayes classifier (R e1071). Sample size was not statistically predetermined, and blinding of investigators to group allocation was not performed. The paper reports TCR Vbeta CDR3 sequencing of 140 or so peripheral blood samples: fewer than 50 ophthalmopathy, about 75 hyperthyroidism and around 17 progressor patients.

The clonotype originates from a woman aged 35-65 years with Graves disease. Donor details come from another sample of the same person, matched by shared clones. In this chain, TRBV7-9 is recombined with TRBJ2-5; TRBD2 lines up with 8 middle nucleotides. The sample in question was peripheral blood mononuclear cells (PBMCs), obtained at new diagnosis, from a patient treated with antithyroid drugs. For the CDR3, the sequence is CASSPTSGPQETQYF. In nucleotide form, the sequence is TGTGCCAGCAGCCCCACTAGCGGACCACAAGAGACCCAGTACTTC.